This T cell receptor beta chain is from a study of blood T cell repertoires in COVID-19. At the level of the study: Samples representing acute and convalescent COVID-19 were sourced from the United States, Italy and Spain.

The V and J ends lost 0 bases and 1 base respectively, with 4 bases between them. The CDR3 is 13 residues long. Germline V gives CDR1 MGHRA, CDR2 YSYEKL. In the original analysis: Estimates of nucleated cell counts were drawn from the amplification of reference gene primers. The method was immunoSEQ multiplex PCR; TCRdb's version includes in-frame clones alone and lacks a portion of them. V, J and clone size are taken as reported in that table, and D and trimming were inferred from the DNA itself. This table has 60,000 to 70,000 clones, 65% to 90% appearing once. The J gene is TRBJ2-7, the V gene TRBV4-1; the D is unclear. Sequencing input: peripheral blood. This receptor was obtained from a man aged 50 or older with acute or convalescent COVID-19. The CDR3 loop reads CASSQDSSYEQYF. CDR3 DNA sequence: TGCGCCAGCAGCCAAGACAGTTCCTACGAGCAGTACTTC.